These 18 T cell receptor beta chains originate from one sample sequenced in a study of T and B cells in COVID-19 patients. TRB was amplified from roughly 250-500 ng of blood genomic DNA. TRB rearrangements were amplified by multiplex PCR with BIOMED2 TRB-A/B primers. TCRdb analysed the multiplex PCR reads with MiXCR anew, one entry per CDR3 protein. The sample includes about 2,500 distinct CDR3 sequences, roughly 24% of them seen just once. Sequencing was done on a sample of blood. The receptors originated from a human donor with active COVID-19.

This clonotype is termed medium-sized. The J gene is TRBJ2-5, the V gene TRBV15; weak D call: TRBD2 (6 bases). The CDR3 loop spans 14 amino acids. Germline CDR1 is LNHNV and CDR2 is YYDKDF (reference sequence). V lost 5 bases, J lost 4 bases, and 14 bases lay in between. CDR3 protein: CATSRPGAGETQYF. The CDR3 coding sequence is TGTGCCACCAGCCGTCCAGGAGCGGGAGAGACCCAGTACTTC.

This clonotype showed up just a few times. The rearrangement links TRBV6-2 or TRBV6-3 to TRBJ1-1, with TRBD1 as a possible D gene (5 bases). Trimming cost V 0 bases and J 2 bases, with 22 bases left between them. CDR1 and CDR2 from the germline V gene are MNHEY and SVGEGT. The CDR3 totals 19 residues. The CDR3 region is CASSYSTGRAVRLNTEAFF. Here the CDR3 DNA reads TGTGCCAGCAGTTACTCGACTGGCAGGGCCGTTAGGCTTAACACTGAAGCTTTCTTT.

This sequence joins TRBV9 and TRBJ2-1, with D possibly TRBD1 on 6 matching bases. The germline V gene encodes CDR1 SGDLS and CDR2 YYNGEE. The CDR3 is made up of 15 amino acids. Trimming removed 0 bases from V and 3 bases from J, with 10 bases in between. CDR3 sequence: CASSVGTGSYNEQFF. CDR3 DNA sequence: TGTGCCAGCAGCGTAGGAACAGGGAGCTACAATGAGCAGTTCTTC.

By share, this clonotype ranks as medium-sized. The chain has TRBV19 and TRBJ2-7, with 8 bases lining up with TRBD1. CDR3 length: 13 amino acids. Trimming removed 5 bases from V and 7 bases from J; junction bases left unmatched: 7. Germline assignment: CDR1 LNHDA and CDR2 SQIVND (reference sequence). The CDR3 region has the DNA TGTGCCAGTAGTCCCAGGGGGCTAAGTGAGCAGTACTTC. Its translation: CASSPRGLSEQYF.

This clonotype is judged medium-sized. The rearrangement joins TRBV19 to TRBJ2-1; possibly TRBD2 for D (6 bases). This CDR3 has 14 amino acids. V lost 5 bases, J lost 3 bases, and 11 bases lay in between. Germline V lookup: CDR1 LNHDA, CDR2 SQIVND (reference sequence). Here the CDR3 reads CASSPPGSYNEQFF. The DNA for the CDR3 is TGTGCCAGTAGTCCCCCCGGGAGCTACAATGAGCAGTTCTTC. The full variable domain, completed using reference TRBV19 and TRBJ2-1, is DGGITQSPKYLFRKEGQNVTLSCEQNLNHDAMYWYRQDPGQGLRLIYYSQIVNDFQKGDIAEGYSVSREKKESFPLTVTSAQKNPTAFYLCASSPPGSYNEQFFGPGTRLTVL.

Only a few counts were recorded for this clonotype. J is TRBJ1-3 and V is TRBV5-6; D is possibly TRBD1 (6 bases). The CDR3 sequence is 17 residues long. The V and J ends lost 4 bases and 2 bases respectively, with 19 bases between them. CDR1 and CDR2 (germline): SGHDT, YYEEEE. The CDR3 nucleotides read TGTGCCAGCAGCCGGTATGGCGACGGGGGGCCTGGAAACACCATATATTTT. Residues: CASSRYGDGGPGNTIYF.

V gene TRBV19 combines with J gene TRBJ2-1; 13 positions agree with TRBD2. Germline V gene data show CDR1 as LNHDA and CDR2 as SQIVND (reference sequence). The CDR3 totals 17 residues. The ends lost 3 bases at V and 5 bases at J; junction bases unmatched: 7. The CDR3 nucleotides read TGTGCCAGTAGTATTAATTCCGGGACTAGCGGGGACAATGAGCAGTTCTTC. As protein: CASSINSGTSGDNEQFF.

This clonotype is categorized as medium-sized. This rearrangement joins TRBV6-5 to TRBJ2-1; D is undetermined. V was cut by 5 bases and J by 5 bases, with 10 bases left in between. CDR1 and CDR2 from the germline V gene are MNHEY and SVGAGI. This CDR3 has 13 residues. As DNA, the CDR3 is TGTGCCAGCAGTGAGCTAGTCCACAATGAGCAGTTCTTC. It encodes CASSELVHNEQFF.

This clonotype was observed a few times. The rearrangement uses TRBV27 and TRBJ1-6; D is perhaps TRBD1 (6 bases). V was clipped by 5 bases and J by 5 bases, with 19 bases between them. Looked up from germline, CDR1 is MNHEY and CDR2 is SMNVEV (reference sequence). CDR3 length: 17 amino acids. The CDR3 DNA reads as TGTGCCAGCAGTAAAAGACAGGAACAGACCCATAATTCACCCCTCCACTTT. This sequence encodes CASSKRQEQTHNSPLHF.

This clonotype is categorized as medium-sized. The chain carries TRBV27 and TRBJ2-1; D remains unclear. CDR1 and CDR2 from the germline V gene are MNHEY and SMNVEV (reference sequence). The CDR3 is 13 residues long. V gave up 2 bases and J gave up 0 bases, with 2 bases separating them. This CDR3 is CASSLGSYNEQFF. CDR3 in DNA: TGTGCCAGCAGTTTAGGCTCCTACAATGAGCAGTTCTTC.

The rearrangement links TRBV7-9 to TRBJ1-1; D gene ambiguous. Trimming stripped 5 bases from V and 10 bases from J, with 20 bases between. The CDR3 length is 14 residues. From germline, CDR1 is SEHNR and CDR2 FQNEAQ (reference sequence). CDR3 sequence reads: CASSPPGQGYRAFF. CDR3 in DNA: TGTGCCAGCAGCCCTCCGGGCCAAGGGTATAGAGCTTTCTTT.

This clonotype was counted only a few times. The chain uses TRBV27 and TRBJ1-1; unclear D gene. The length of the CDR3 is 14 residues. Germline V gives CDR1 MNHEY, CDR2 SMNVEV (reference sequence). The V gene lost 5 bases and the J gene lost 0 bases, with 10 bases spanning the gap. The CDR3 bases are TGTGCCAGCAGTCGAACCTACATGAACACTGAAGCTTTCTTT. Protein: CASSRTYMNTEAFF.

This clonotype occurred many times. The chain is built from TRBV30 and TRBJ2-5, with D possibly being TRBD1 (6 bases). Trimming left V 5 bases short and J 3 bases short, with 13 bases between. This CDR3 is built from 13 residues. In germline, CDR1 is GTSNPN, CDR2 SVGIG (reference sequence). The CDR3 sequence is CAWAGQTKETQYF. The CDR3 DNA sequence: TGTGCCTGGGCTGGACAGACAAAAGAGACCCAGTACTTC. The whole variable domain, remainder taken from reference TRBV30 and TRBJ2-5, is SQTIHQWPATLVQPVGSPLSLECTVEGTSNPNLYWYRQAAGRGLQLLFYSVGIGQISSEVPQNLSASRPQDRQFILSSKKLLLSDSGFYLCAWAGQTKETQYFGPGTRLLVL.

By its share, this clonotype is medium-sized. The chain couples TRBV6-6 to TRBJ2-1, with 7 bases identical to TRBD2. CDR1 MNHNY and CDR2 SVGAGI come from the germline V gene (reference sequence). With V trimmed by 3 bases and J by 4 bases, 12 bases remained unmatched. The CDR3 contains 17 residues. The CDR3 protein is CASSYPHRLADYNEQFF. CDR3 nucleotides: TGTGCCAGCAGTTATCCCCATCGACTAGCAGATTACAATGAGCAGTTCTTC.

The J gene is TRBJ2-1, the V gene TRBV12-3 or TRBV12-4, with 10 bases that match TRBD2. This CDR3 is 15 amino acids long. J was trimmed by 3 bases and V by 5 bases; bases with no gene match: 4. CDR3: CASSRGTSDYNEQFF. Here the CDR3 DNA reads TGTGCCAGCAGTCGCGGGACTAGCGACTACAATGAGCAGTTCTTC.

Turning to this clonotype: A much larger clonotype is one base distant, so this may be a read error. V is TRBV5-6 and J is TRBJ2-5; D is uncertain. This CDR3 region has 13 residues. Per germline, CDR1 SGHDT and CDR2 YYEEEE. The V end was cut by 0 bases, the J end by 12 bases, with 15 bases between. CDR3: CASSLELRGEKYF. The CDR3 DNA reads TGTGCCAGCAGCTTGGAACTACGTGGCGAGAAGTACTTC.

This clonotype is medium-sized. The rearrangement uses TRBV12-3 or TRBV12-4 and TRBJ2-3; 7 bases line up with TRBD1. CDR3 length: 16 amino acids. Trimming removed 1 base from V and 4 bases from J; junction bases left unmatched: 8. The CDR3 sequence: CASSLVGQGVSDTQYF. CDR3 bases: TGTGCCAGCAGTTTAGTGGGCCAGGGGGTGTCAGATACGCAGTATTTT.

The table lists this clonotype with many counts. This chain links TRBV5-4 with TRBJ2-5; no clear D. The CDR3 loop spans 14 amino acids. Looked up from germline, CDR1 is SGHNT and CDR2 is YYREEE (reference sequence). Deletions cut 4 bases from V and 2 bases from J, with 12 bases between. CDR3 coding DNA: TGTGCCAGCAGCGTTGTAGTGGCTCAAGAGACCCAGTACTTC. As protein: CASSVVVAQETQYF.